This T cell receptor (beta chain) was sequenced in a study of CD8+ T cells in alopecia areata. The treatment denotes: oral pan-JAK inhibitor, 5-10 mg twice daily. Researchers gathered lesional scalp punch biopsies and peripheral blood from patients with alopecia areata. V dropped 4 bases and J dropped 12 bases, with 18 bases sitting between them. This CDR3 spans 13 amino acids. The germline CDR1 and CDR2 sequences are MNHEY and SMNVEV (reference sequence). RNA was isolated and reverse transcribed to cDNA, the sequencing template. Sequenced by immunoSEQ multiplex PCR; TCRdb stores in-frame clones only, minus some. The data hold about 300,000 clones, with about 62% observed a single time.

This chain links TRBV27 with TRBJ2-5; D possibly uses TRBD1 or TRBD2 (6 bases each). This TCR was sampled from a human donor with alopecia areata. The input for sequencing was CD4+ T cells sorted from blood, taken at week 24, from a patient treated with tofacitinib. As DNA, the CDR3 is TGTGCCAGCAGTTCACCCCCGGGGGCCCGAAAGTACTTC. Its translation is CASSSPPGARKYF.